This is a list of T cell receptor beta chains from one sample in a study of regulatory T cells in long-lasting Graves disease. MiXCR, run by TCRdb on the multiplex PCR reads, gives a single entry per CDR3 protein. The sample comprises some 460,000 distinct CDR3 sequences, roughly 15% of which are singletons, and about 12% rests with the top ten. The sample also formed part of further work on T cells in Graves' hyperthyroidism and ophthalmopathy.

The starting material was peripheral blood mononuclear cells (PBMCs), obtained at new diagnosis, from a patient treated with antithyroid drugs. Receptors originate from a man aged 35 to 55 with Graves disease. Each CDR3 is given with its conserved first and last residue. D genes are given only for firm matches. Expanded clones get a size class; other rows say once, few or many, or leave the size out.

j_call | d_call | clone_size | v_call | cdr3_aa | cdr3_nt
TRBJ2-1 | TRBD2 | . | TRBV7-8 | CASSWGGLAGGSREQFF | TGTGCCAGCAGCTGGGGGGGACTAGCGGGAGGTTCTCGTGAGCAGTTCTTC
TRBJ2-7 | TRBD2 | few | TRBV7-2 | CASSRRLAGVSYEQYF | TGTGCCAGCAGCCGAAGACTAGCGGGAGTCTCCTACGAGCAGTACTTC
TRBJ2-5 | . | . | TRBV20-1 | CSARQVGWTQYF | TGCAGTGCTAGACAGGTTGGGTGGACCCAGTACTTC
TRBJ1-4 | TRBD1 | few | TRBV12-3/TRBV12-4 | CASSHYRGVSEKLFF | TGTGCCAGCAGTCATTACAGGGGAGTATCCGAAAAACTGTTTTTT
TRBJ1-1 | . | . | TRBV9 | CASSVTGVGTEAFF | TGTGCCAGCAGCGTCACAGGAGTAGGGACTGAAGCTTTCTTT
TRBJ2-3 | TRBD2 | many | TRBV28 | CASSPSGVITDTQYF | TGTGCCAGCAGTCCAAGCGGGGTAATCACAGATACGCAGTATTTT
TRBJ2-7 | TRBD2 | many | TRBV2 | CASSVSYGGSSYEQYF | TGTGCCAGCAGTGTGTCCTACGGCGGGAGCTCCTACGAGCAGTACTTC
TRBJ2-7 | TRBD2 | . | TRBV3-1 | CASSQGMLAGVHEQYF | TGTGCCAGCAGCCAAGGAATGCTAGCGGGAGTCCACGAGCAGTACTTC
TRBJ1-1 | . | many | TRBV24-1 | CATSDGTEAFF | TGTGCCACCAGTGATGGGACTGAAGCTTTCTTT
TRBJ1-3 | . | . | TRBV12-3/TRBV12-4 | CASSINSGNTIYF | TGTGCCAGCTCGATCAACTCTGGAAACACCATATATTTT
TRBJ2-1 | . | . | TRBV27 | CASSLRGPAWGNEQFF | TGTGCCAGCAGTTTAAGGGGCCCGGCCTGGGGCAATGAGCAGTTCTTC
TRBJ2-1 | TRBD2 | once | TRBV19 | CASSLASGGNEQFF | TGTGCCAGTAGTTTGGCTAGCGGGGGGAATGAGCAGTTCTTC
TRBJ2-1 | TRBD2 | many | TRBV6-5 | CASSYSTSGSIPEQFF | TGTGCCAGCAGTTACTCGACTAGCGGGAGTATACCTGAGCAGTTCTTC
TRBJ1-5 | . | few | TRBV2 | CASSEMDSGQPQHF | TGTGCCAGCAGTGAAATGGACAGTGGTCAGCCCCAGCATTTT
TRBJ2-3 | TRBD2 | many | TRBV3-1 | CASSPPLGLAGGTQYF | TGTGCCAGCAGCCCCCCATTGGGACTAGCGGGAGGTACGCAGTATTTT
TRBJ2-6 | . | few | TRBV20-1 | CSAQAGANVLTF | TGCAGTGCTCAGGCTGGGGCCAACGTCCTGACTTTC
TRBJ2-7 | TRBD2 | few | TRBV12-3/TRBV12-4 | CASSFIAGLTYEQYF | TGTGCCAGCAGTTTTATAGCGGGCCTGACCTACGAGCAGTACTTC
TRBJ2-7 | TRBD1 | few | TRBV13 | CASSLGTGGNEQYF | TGTGCCAGCAGCCTAGGGACAGGGGGCAACGAGCAGTACTTC
TRBJ1-1 | . | many | TRBV28 | CASSLVRDLTEAFF | TGTGCCAGCAGTTTAGTGCGCGATCTCACTGAAGCTTTCTTT
TRBJ2-1 | . | many | TRBV20-1 | CSSRGPSGNEQFF | TGCAGCTCTCGCGGGCCCTCGGGAAATGAGCAGTTCTTC
TRBJ1-1 | . | many | TRBV28 | CASSLLRTEAFF | TGTGCCAGCAGTTTACTTCGCACTGAAGCTTTCTTT
TRBJ1-1 | . | many | TRBV6-1 | CASNNRVTMPEAFF | TGTGCCAGCAATAATAGAGTCACAATGCCTGAAGCTTTCTTT
TRBJ2-7 | TRBD2 | many | TRBV6-5 | CASRYAPQREKSEQYF | TGTGCCAGCAGATACGCCCCGCAGCGGGAGAAGAGCGAGCAGTACTTC
TRBJ2-3 | TRBD2 | . | TRBV27 | CASSLPETSGIFPTDTQYF | TGTGCCAGCAGTTTACCCGAAACTAGCGGGATTTTCCCCACAGATACGCAGTATTTT
TRBJ1-5 | TRBD1 | few | TRBV6-2/TRBV6-3 | CASSYSAGGASNQPQHF | TGTGCCAGCAGTTACTCGGCAGGGGGGGCTAGCAATCAGCCCCAGCATTTT
TRBJ2-1 | TRBD2 | few | TRBV6-2/TRBV6-3 | CASSGPGTSGRAYYNEQFF | TGTGCCAGCAGTGGTCCCGGGACTAGCGGGAGGGCCTACTACAATGAGCAGTTCTTC
TRBJ2-1 | TRBD2 | few | TRBV20-1 | CSARGLAGINEQFF | TGCAGTGCCCGGGGACTAGCGGGAATCAATGAGCAGTTCTTC
TRBJ1-2 | . | many | TRBV12-3/TRBV12-4 | CATSWGYGYTF | TGTGCCACCTCCTGGGGTTACGGCTACACCTTC
TRBJ2-5 | . | few | TRBV5-5 | CASSFAGTEETQYF | TGTGCCAGCAGCTTTGCGGGAACCGAAGAGACCCAGTACTTC